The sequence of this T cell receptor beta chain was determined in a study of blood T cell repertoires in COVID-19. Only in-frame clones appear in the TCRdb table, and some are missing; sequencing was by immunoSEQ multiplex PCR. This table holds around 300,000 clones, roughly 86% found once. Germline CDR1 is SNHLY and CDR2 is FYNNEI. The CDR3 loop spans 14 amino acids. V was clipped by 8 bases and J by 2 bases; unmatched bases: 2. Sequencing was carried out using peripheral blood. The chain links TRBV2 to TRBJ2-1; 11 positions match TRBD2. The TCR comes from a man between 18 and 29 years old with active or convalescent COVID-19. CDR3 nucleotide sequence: TGTGCCAGCGCGACTAGCGGGACCTACAATGAGCAGTTCTTC. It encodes CASATSGTYNEQFF. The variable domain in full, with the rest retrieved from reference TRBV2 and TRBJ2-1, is EPEVTQTPSHQVTQMGQEVILRCVPISNHLYFYWYRQILGQKVEFLVSFYNNEISEKSEIFDDQFSVERPDGSNFTLKIRSTKLEDSAMYFCASATSGTYNEQFFGPGTRLTVL.